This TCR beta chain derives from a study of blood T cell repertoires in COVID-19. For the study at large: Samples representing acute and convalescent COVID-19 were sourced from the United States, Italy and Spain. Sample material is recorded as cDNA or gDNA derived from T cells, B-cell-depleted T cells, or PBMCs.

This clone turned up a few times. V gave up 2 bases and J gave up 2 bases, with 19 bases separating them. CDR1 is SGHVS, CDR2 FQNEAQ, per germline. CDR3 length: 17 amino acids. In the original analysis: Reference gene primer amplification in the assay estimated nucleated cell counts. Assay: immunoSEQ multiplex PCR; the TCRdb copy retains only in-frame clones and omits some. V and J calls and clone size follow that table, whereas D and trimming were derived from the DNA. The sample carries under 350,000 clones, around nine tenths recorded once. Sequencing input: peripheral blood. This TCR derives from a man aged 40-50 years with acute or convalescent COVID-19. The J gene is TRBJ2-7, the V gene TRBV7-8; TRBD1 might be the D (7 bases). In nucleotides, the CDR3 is TGTGCCAGCAGCTTATTTCAGGGGCCAGGGGGGACCTACGAGCAGTACTTC. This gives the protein CASSLFQGPGGTYEQYF. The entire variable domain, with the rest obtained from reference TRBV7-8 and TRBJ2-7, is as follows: GAGVSQSPRYKVAKRGQDVALRCDPISGHVSLFWYQQALGQGPEFLTYFQNEAQLDKSGLPSDRFFAERPEGSVSTLKIQRTQQEDSAVYLCASSLFQGPGGTYEQYFGPGTRLTVT.